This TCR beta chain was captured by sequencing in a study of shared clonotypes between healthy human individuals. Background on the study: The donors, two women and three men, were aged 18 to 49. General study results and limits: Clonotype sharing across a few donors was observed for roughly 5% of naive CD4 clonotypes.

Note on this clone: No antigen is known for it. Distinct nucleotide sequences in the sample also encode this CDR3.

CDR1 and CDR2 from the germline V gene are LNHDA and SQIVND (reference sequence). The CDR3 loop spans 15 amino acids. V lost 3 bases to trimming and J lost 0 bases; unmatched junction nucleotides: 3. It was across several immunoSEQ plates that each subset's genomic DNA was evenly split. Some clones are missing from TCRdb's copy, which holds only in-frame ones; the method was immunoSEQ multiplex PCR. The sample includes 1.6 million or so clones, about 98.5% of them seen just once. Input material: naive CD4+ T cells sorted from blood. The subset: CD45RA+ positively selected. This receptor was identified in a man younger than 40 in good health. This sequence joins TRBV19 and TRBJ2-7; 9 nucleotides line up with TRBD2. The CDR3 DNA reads TGTGCCAGTAGTATTCTAGCGGGGAGCTCCTACGAGCAGTACTTC. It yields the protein CASSILAGSSYEQYF.